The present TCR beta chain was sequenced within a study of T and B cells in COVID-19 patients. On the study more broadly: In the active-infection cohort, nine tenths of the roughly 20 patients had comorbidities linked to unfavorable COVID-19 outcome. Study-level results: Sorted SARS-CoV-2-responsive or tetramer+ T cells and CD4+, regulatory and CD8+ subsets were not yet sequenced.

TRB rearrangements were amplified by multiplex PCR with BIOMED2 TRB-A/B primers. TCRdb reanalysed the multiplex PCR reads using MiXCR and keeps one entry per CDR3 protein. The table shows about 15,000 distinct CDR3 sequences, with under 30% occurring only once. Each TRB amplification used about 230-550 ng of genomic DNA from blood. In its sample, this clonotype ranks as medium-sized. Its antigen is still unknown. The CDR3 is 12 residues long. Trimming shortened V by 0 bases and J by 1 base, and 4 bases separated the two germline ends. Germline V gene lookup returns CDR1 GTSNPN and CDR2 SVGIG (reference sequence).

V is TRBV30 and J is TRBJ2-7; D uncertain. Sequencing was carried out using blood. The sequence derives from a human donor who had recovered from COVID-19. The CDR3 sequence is CAWSVRSYEQYF. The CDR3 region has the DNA TGTGCCTGGAGTGTACGTTCCTACGAGCAGTACTTC. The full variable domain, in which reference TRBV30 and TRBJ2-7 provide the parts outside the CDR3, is SQTIHQWPATLVQPVGSPLSLECTVEGTSNPNLYWYRQAAGRGLQLLFYSVGIGQISSEVPQNLSASRPQDRQFILSSKKLLLSDSGFYLCAWSVRSYEQYFGPGTRLTVT.